One and the same sample provided the 8 T cell receptor beta chains below, sequenced in a study of Graves' ophthalmopathy and Graves' hyperthyroidism. The study amplified TCR beta CDR3 regions using RNA transcripts. HTBI primers were used in a first-round RT-PCR, which preceded a second-round multiplex PCR. TCRdb fed the multiplex PCR reads into MiXCR, producing one record per CDR3 protein. The table includes some 210,000 distinct CDR3 sequences, 25% to 30% detected once. What was sequenced was peripheral blood. Source of these receptors: a man aged 50 to 59 with Graves' ophthalmopathy.

V and J are TRBV28 and TRBJ2-5, with D maybe TRBD1 (6 bases). V lost 0 bases and J lost 2, with 7 bases in between. Germline V gives CDR1 MDHEN, CDR2 SYDVKM. The length of the CDR3 is 14 residues. DNA of the CDR3: TGTGCCAGCAGTTTATGGGGGACACAAGAGACCCAGTACTTC. It yields the protein CASSLWGTQETQYF.

This clonotype was seen repeatedly, ten times or more. The genes are TRBV6-2 or TRBV6-3 and TRBJ2-3, with 8 positions matching TRBD2. Trimming removed 2 bases from V and 9 bases from J; junction bases left unmatched: 19. This CDR3 is 18 amino acids long. The V gene's germline CDR1 is MNHEY and CDR2 SVGEGT. This chain's CDR3 is CASSYPLAGAGDSRTQYF. The CDR3 nucleotides read TGTGCCAGCAGTTACCCCCTGGCGGGAGCGGGGGATTCGCGGACGCAGTATTTT.

The chain employs TRBV6-1 and TRBJ1-5, with no clear D. From germline, CDR1 is MNHNS and CDR2 SASEGT. The CDR3 is made up of 12 amino acids. The V gene lost 5 bases and the J gene lost 6 bases, with 8 bases spanning the gap. Written as DNA, the CDR3 is TGTGCCAGCAGTACGGGTGGTCAGCCCCAGCATTTT. This codes for CASSTGGQPQHF.

CDR3 coding DNA: TGTGCCAGCAGAAAACAGGGGGCGGGTGAGACCCAGTACTTC. Translating it yields CASRKQGAGETQYF. The rearrangement uses TRBV12-3 or TRBV12-4 and TRBJ2-5; 9 nucleotides align to TRBD1. The junction had 7 bases not matched to a gene; V was cut back by 6 bases and J by 5 bases. This CDR3 has 14 residues.

This clonotype was detected many times. The V gene is TRBV6-1, the J gene TRBJ2-2; 7 bases match TRBD2. The germline V gene has CDR1 MNHNS and CDR2 SASEGT. The V segment lost 7 bases and the J segment 3 bases; nucleotides outside the gene matches: 11. The CDR3 runs to 16 residues. The CDR3 bases are TGTGCCAGCACGCAGGTTGGCGGGAGTTACACCGGGGAGCTGTTTTTT. As protein: CASTQVGGSYTGELFF.

This clonotype was seen repeatedly, ten times or more. The rearrangement uses TRBV11-1 and TRBJ2-7; 7 nucleotides align to TRBD1. This CDR3 comprises 17 residues. V lost 1 base and J lost 4; bases outside the gene matches: 13. The germline V gene has CDR1 SGHAT and CDR2 FQDESV (reference sequence). The CDR3 reads CASSLDIGGQYVYEQYF. The DNA of the CDR3 is TGTGCCAGCAGCTTAGACATAGGGGGACAGTACGTTTACGAGCAGTACTTC.

This clonotype was recorded at least ten times. V usage is TRBV12-3 or TRBV12-4 and J usage is TRBJ1-2, with 8 bases fitting TRBD1. V shed 5 bases, J shed 5 bases, and the junction held 7 bases outside the gene matches. The CDR3 is 14 amino acids. In nucleotides, the CDR3 is TGTGCCAGCAGTCCAGGGGGCGCCCCTTATGGCTACACCTTC. Its protein is CASSPGGAPYGYTF.

This clonotype has a count of ten or more. The V and J genes are TRBV7-2 and TRBJ2-7; D is uncertain. Germline V gene data show CDR1 as SGHTA and CDR2 as FQGNSA. Deletions cut 5 bases from V and 3 bases from J, with 11 bases between. This CDR3 region has 13 residues. The CDR3, as DNA: TGTGCCAGCAGCCCCGGGCCGGGCTACGAGCAGTACTTC. This sequence encodes CASSPGPGYEQYF.